A selection of T cell receptor beta chains follows, all from one sample in a study of blood T cell repertoires in COVID-19. Only in-frame clones appear in the TCRdb table, and some are missing; sequencing was by immunoSEQ multiplex PCR. The sample has 200,000 to 300,000 clones; about 90% are singletons. The sample was peripheral blood. These receptors originate from a woman aged 25-40 years who had recovered from COVID-19. CDR3s include the opening cysteine and the closing phenylalanine or tryptophan. A D gene is named only where the DNA matches it firmly. The size entry is marked missing in some rows and otherwise reads once, few, many or a size class.

v_call: TRBV19; d_call: TRBD2; clone_size: -; j_call: TRBJ2-1; cdr3_length: 17; cdr3_aa: CASSFPSGGGSYNEQFF; cdr3_nt: TGTGCCAGTAGTTTTCCTAGCGGGGGGGGCTCCTACAATGAGCAGTTCTTC
v_call: TRBV2; d_call: -; clone_size: -; j_call: TRBJ2-3; cdr3_length: 15; cdr3_aa: CASSDRGYSTDTQYF; cdr3_nt: TGTGCCAGCAGTGATCGCGGATATAGCACAGATACGCAGTATTTT
v_call: TRBV5-5; d_call: -; clone_size: few; j_call: TRBJ1-4; cdr3_length: 17; cdr3_aa: CASSLPARAATNEKLFF; cdr3_nt: TGTGCCAGCAGCTTGCCCGCGCGGGCAGCAACTAATGAAAAACTGTTTTTT
v_call: TRBV11-2; d_call: TRBD2; clone_size: -; j_call: TRBJ2-5; cdr3_length: 15; cdr3_aa: CASSLRTSERETQYF; cdr3_nt: TGTGCCAGCAGCTTAAGGACTAGCGAGAGGGAGACCCAGTACTTC
v_call: TRBV7-3; d_call: -; clone_size: -; j_call: TRBJ2-3; cdr3_length: 17; cdr3_aa: CASSPRPTRAGTDTQYF; cdr3_nt: TGTGCCAGCAGCCCCCGACCGACTAGGGCTGGCACAGATACGCAGTATTTT
v_call: TRBV7-2; d_call: -; clone_size: -; j_call: TRBJ1-2; cdr3_length: 15; cdr3_aa: CASSRITSGIGGYTF; cdr3_nt: TGTGCCAGCAGCCGTATCACATCAGGGATTGGCGGCTACACCTTC
v_call: TRBV7-2; d_call: -; clone_size: once; j_call: TRBJ2-3; cdr3_length: 15; cdr3_aa: CASSSGDTSTDTQYF; cdr3_nt: TGTGCCAGCAGCTCCGGGGATACGAGCACAGATACGCAGTATTTT
v_call: TRBV25-1; d_call: TRBD2; clone_size: once; j_call: TRBJ2-1; cdr3_length: 14; cdr3_aa: CASRLAGGYNEQFF; cdr3_nt: TGTGCCAGCAGGCTAGCGGGGGGATACAATGAGCAGTTCTTC
v_call: TRBV11-2; d_call: -; clone_size: once; j_call: TRBJ1-2; cdr3_length: 13; cdr3_aa: CASSFTSGGGYTF; cdr3_nt: TGTGCCAGCAGCTTTACCTCGGGGGGTGGCTACACCTTC
v_call: TRBV6-2/TRBV6-3; d_call: -; clone_size: -; j_call: TRBJ2-5; cdr3_length: 14; cdr3_aa: CASSYGGWQETQYF; cdr3_nt: TGTGCCAGCAGTTACGGCGGGTGGCAAGAGACCCAGTACTTC
v_call: TRBV20-1; d_call: -; clone_size: -; j_call: TRBJ1-5; cdr3_length: 13; cdr3_aa: CSASTGSVQPQHF; cdr3_nt: TGCAGTGCTAGTACAGGGTCCGTTCAGCCCCAGCATTTT
v_call: TRBV7-2; d_call: -; clone_size: -; j_call: TRBJ1-2; cdr3_length: 15; cdr3_aa: CASSSTVATNYGYTF; cdr3_nt: TGTGCCAGCAGCTCTACAGTCGCCACTAACTATGGCTACACCTTC
v_call: TRBV19; d_call: TRBD1; clone_size: -; j_call: TRBJ1-5; cdr3_length: 12; cdr3_aa: CASMGSRGAQHF; cdr3_nt: TGTGCCAGTATGGGGAGCAGGGGGGCCCAGCATTTT
v_call: TRBV18; d_call: -; clone_size: -; j_call: TRBJ2-7; cdr3_length: 14; cdr3_aa: CASSQNRDHYEQYF; cdr3_nt: TGTGCCAGCTCACAAAACAGGGACCATTACGAGCAGTACTTC
v_call: TRBV20-1; d_call: -; clone_size: few; j_call: TRBJ1-2; cdr3_length: 13; cdr3_aa: CSASSPLLDGYTF; cdr3_nt: TGCAGTGCTAGTAGCCCTCTACTCGATGGCTACACCTTC
v_call: TRBV3-1/TRBV3-2; d_call: -; clone_size: -; j_call: TRBJ2-1; cdr3_length: 14; cdr3_aa: CASSPLGSYNEQFF; cdr3_nt: TGTGCCAGCAGCCCCCTAGGCTCCTACAATGAGCAGTTCTTC
v_call: TRBV3-1/TRBV3-2; d_call: -; clone_size: -; j_call: TRBJ2-7; cdr3_length: 13; cdr3_aa: CASSRGNENEQYF; cdr3_nt: TGTGCCAGCTCTAGGGGGAACGAGAACGAGCAGTACTTC
v_call: TRBV10-2; d_call: -; clone_size: few; j_call: TRBJ2-2; cdr3_length: 14; cdr3_aa: CASSDTGNTGELFF; cdr3_nt: TGCGCCAGCAGTGATACGGGGAACACCGGGGAGCTGTTTTTT
v_call: TRBV5-1; d_call: -; clone_size: many; j_call: TRBJ2-2; cdr3_length: 15; cdr3_aa: CASSLRPSGDGELFF; cdr3_nt: TGCGCCAGCAGCCTGCGTCCCTCCGGGGACGGGGAGCTGTTTTTT
v_call: TRBV7-9; d_call: TRBD1; clone_size: -; j_call: TRBJ2-2; cdr3_length: 16; cdr3_aa: CASSWGQGYNTGELFF; cdr3_nt: TGTGCCAGCAGCTGGGGACAGGGATATAACACCGGGGAGCTGTTTTTT
v_call: TRBV24-1; d_call: -; clone_size: -; j_call: TRBJ2-1; cdr3_length: 15; cdr3_aa: CATSDPTLSYNEQFF; cdr3_nt: TGTGCCACCAGTGACCCGACTCTCTCCTACAATGAGCAGTTCTTC
v_call: TRBV4-1; d_call: -; clone_size: once; j_call: TRBJ2-3; cdr3_length: 16; cdr3_aa: CASETNPAGSTDTQYF; cdr3_nt: TGCGCCAGCGAGACAAACCCCGCAGGGAGCACAGATACGCAGTATTTT
v_call: TRBV7-3; d_call: TRBD2; clone_size: -; j_call: TRBJ2-7; cdr3_length: 15; cdr3_aa: CASSQSGGGTYEQYF; cdr3_nt: TGTGCCAGCAGCCAATCTGGCGGGGGTACCTACGAGCAGTACTTC
v_call: TRBV6-1; d_call: -; clone_size: -; j_call: TRBJ2-7; cdr3_length: 16; cdr3_aa: CASSESQASVSYEQYF; cdr3_nt: TGTGCCAGCAGTGAATCTCAGGCTAGCGTTTCCTACGAGCAGTACTTC
v_call: TRBV7-9; d_call: -; clone_size: -; j_call: TRBJ1-2; cdr3_length: 15; cdr3_aa: CASSLTGYGNYGYTF; cdr3_nt: TGTGCCAGCAGCTTAACCGGGTATGGTAACTATGGCTACACCTTC
v_call: TRBV7-2; d_call: -; clone_size: -; j_call: TRBJ1-1; cdr3_length: 14; cdr3_aa: CASSLMGGNTEAFF; cdr3_nt: TGTGCCAGCAGCTTGATGGGGGGAAACACTGAAGCTTTCTTT
v_call: TRBV19; d_call: TRBD1; clone_size: -; j_call: TRBJ1-3; cdr3_length: 11; cdr3_aa: CASSRGTEVYF; cdr3_nt: TGTGCCAGTAGCCGAGGGACAGAGGTTTATTTT
v_call: TRBV6-5; d_call: -; clone_size: -; j_call: TRBJ1-1; cdr3_length: 15; cdr3_aa: CASTPFGAGVTEAFF; cdr3_nt: TGTGCCAGCACCCCGTTTGGAGCAGGGGTCACTGAAGCTTTCTTT
v_call: TRBV6-2/TRBV6-3; d_call: TRBD1; clone_size: -; j_call: TRBJ1-1; cdr3_length: 16; cdr3_aa: CASSYPRDRYNTEAFF; cdr3_nt: TGTGCCAGCAGTTACCCCAGGGACAGGTACAACACTGAAGCTTTCTTT
v_call: TRBV5-5; d_call: TRBD1; clone_size: -; j_call: TRBJ1-1; cdr3_length: 15; cdr3_aa: CASSPGQGMNTEAFF; cdr3_nt: TGTGCCAGCAGCCCTGGACAGGGGATGAACACTGAAGCTTTCTTT
v_call: TRBV2; d_call: TRBD1; clone_size: few; j_call: TRBJ1-6; cdr3_length: 14; cdr3_aa: CASRGQGAASPLHF; cdr3_nt: TGTGCCAGCAGAGGACAGGGGGCGGCTTCACCCCTCCACTTT
v_call: TRBV5-1; d_call: TRBD2; clone_size: -; j_call: TRBJ2-5; cdr3_length: 13; cdr3_aa: CASTLAGGETQYF; cdr3_nt: TGCGCCAGCACATTAGCGGGAGGGGAGACCCAGTACTTC
v_call: TRBV7-9; d_call: -; clone_size: -; j_call: TRBJ2-2; cdr3_length: 15; cdr3_aa: CASSLAGYGTGELFF; cdr3_nt: TGTGCCAGCAGCTTAGCCGGGTATGGCACCGGGGAGCTGTTTTTT
v_call: TRBV7-9; d_call: TRBD1; clone_size: -; j_call: TRBJ1-1; cdr3_length: 17; cdr3_aa: CASSLDRDRTANTEAFF; cdr3_nt: TGTGCCAGCAGCTTAGATAGGGACAGGACGGCGAACACTGAAGCTTTCTTT
v_call: TRBV9; d_call: -; clone_size: -; j_call: TRBJ2-1; cdr3_length: 13; cdr3_aa: CASSVTGYNEQFF; cdr3_nt: TGTGCCAGCAGCGTAACAGGGTACAATGAGCAGTTCTTC
v_call: TRBV6-2/TRBV6-3; d_call: -; clone_size: -; j_call: TRBJ2-3; cdr3_length: 15; cdr3_aa: CASSSYASNPNTQYF; cdr3_nt: TGTGCCAGCAGTTCGTATGCGTCTAACCCCAATACGCAGTATTTT
v_call: TRBV10-3; d_call: TRBD1; clone_size: -; j_call: TRBJ2-7; cdr3_length: 14; cdr3_aa: CAIRGDSPTYEQYF; cdr3_nt: TGTGCCATCAGAGGGGACAGTCCGACCTACGAGCAGTACTTC
v_call: TRBV7-2; d_call: -; clone_size: -; j_call: TRBJ1-5; cdr3_length: 15; cdr3_aa: CASSLEGRDNQPQHF; cdr3_nt: TGTGCCAGCAGCTTAGAAGGCAGGGATAATCAGCCCCAGCATTTT
v_call: TRBV3-1/TRBV3-2; d_call: -; clone_size: -; j_call: TRBJ1-5; cdr3_length: 12; cdr3_aa: CASSHPNQPQHF; cdr3_nt: TGTGCCAGCAGCCACCCAAATCAGCCCCAGCATTTT
v_call: TRBV29-1; d_call: -; clone_size: -; j_call: TRBJ1-2; cdr3_length: 11; cdr3_aa: CSVRDIYGYTF; cdr3_nt: TGCAGCGTTCGGGATATCTATGGCTACACCTTC
v_call: TRBV19; d_call: -; clone_size: -; j_call: TRBJ2-7; cdr3_length: 15; cdr3_aa: CASSMTFRERYEQYF; cdr3_nt: TGTGCCAGTAGTATGACCTTCCGGGAGCGCTACGAGCAGTACTTC
v_call: TRBV5-6; d_call: TRBD2; clone_size: -; j_call: TRBJ2-7; cdr3_length: 15; cdr3_aa: CASSLVPGGQFEQYF; cdr3_nt: TGTGCCAGCAGCTTGGTTCCGGGGGGGCAATTTGAGCAGTACTTC
v_call: TRBV16; d_call: -; clone_size: -; j_call: TRBJ1-1; cdr3_length: 13; cdr3_aa: CASSKQENTEAFF; cdr3_nt: TGTGCCAGCAGCAAACAGGAGAACACTGAAGCTTTCTTT
v_call: TRBV7-8; d_call: TRBD2; clone_size: -; j_call: TRBJ2-3; cdr3_length: 13; cdr3_aa: CASTGTSDDTQYF; cdr3_nt: TGTGCCAGTACCGGGACTAGTGATGATACGCAGTATTTT
v_call: TRBV5-1; d_call: TRBD2; clone_size: -; j_call: TRBJ2-2; cdr3_length: 15; cdr3_aa: CASSWEWTSPGELFF; cdr3_nt: TGCGCCAGCAGCTGGGAATGGACTAGCCCCGGGGAGCTGTTTTTT
v_call: TRBV5-1; d_call: TRBD2; clone_size: once; j_call: TRBJ2-3; cdr3_length: 15; cdr3_aa: CASFRGGGDTDTQYF; cdr3_nt: TGCGCCAGCTTCCGAGGCGGGGGAGACACAGATACGCAGTATTTT
v_call: TRBV11-2; d_call: -; clone_size: once; j_call: TRBJ1-5; cdr3_length: 13; cdr3_aa: CASSLDRSQPQHF; cdr3_nt: TGTGCCAGCAGCTTAGATAGGAGTCAGCCCCAGCATTTT
v_call: TRBV21-1; d_call: -; clone_size: -; j_call: TRBJ1-2; cdr3_length: 15; cdr3_aa: CASSKVEEGNYGYTF; cdr3_nt: TGTGCCAGCAGCAAAGTCGAGGAGGGGAACTATGGCTACACCTTC
v_call: TRBV9; d_call: TRBD2; clone_size: once; j_call: TRBJ2-2; cdr3_length: 18; cdr3_aa: CASSVAGLAGMNTGELFF; cdr3_nt: TGTGCCAGCAGCGTAGCGGGACTAGCGGGGATGAACACCGGGGAGCTGTTTTTT
v_call: TRBV5-6; d_call: TRBD1; clone_size: -; j_call: TRBJ2-3; cdr3_length: 15; cdr3_aa: CASSLDRGSADTQYF; cdr3_nt: TGTGCCAGCAGCCTGGACAGGGGAAGTGCAGATACGCAGTATTTT
v_call: TRBV19; d_call: -; clone_size: -; j_call: TRBJ1-2; cdr3_length: 13; cdr3_aa: CASSRTENYGYTF; cdr3_nt: TGTGCCAGTAGTAGGACAGAGAACTATGGCTACACCTTC
v_call: TRBV7-3; d_call: TRBD2; clone_size: -; j_call: TRBJ2-7; cdr3_length: 15; cdr3_aa: CASSLSPGGHGEQYF; cdr3_nt: TGTGCCAGCAGCTTAAGCCCGGGGGGGCATGGCGAGCAGTACTTC
v_call: TRBV3-1/TRBV3-2; d_call: TRBD1; clone_size: once; j_call: TRBJ1-6; cdr3_length: 15; cdr3_aa: CASSYRDRGGSPLHF; cdr3_nt: TGTGCCAGCAGCTACCGGGACAGGGGGGGTTCACCCCTCCACTTT
v_call: TRBV4-2; d_call: TRBD1; clone_size: -; j_call: TRBJ1-5; cdr3_length: 17; cdr3_aa: CASSQGTGGFSNQPQHF; cdr3_nt: TGTGCCAGCAGCCAAGGGACAGGGGGGTTTAGCAATCAGCCCCAGCATTTT
v_call: TRBV3-1/TRBV3-2; d_call: TRBD1; clone_size: -; j_call: TRBJ2-2; cdr3_length: 20; cdr3_aa: CASSQEHHGTGGPRTGELFF; cdr3_nt: TGTGCCAGCAGCCAAGAACACCATGGGACAGGGGGGCCCCGCACCGGGGAGCTGTTTTTT
v_call: TRBV27; d_call: TRBD1; clone_size: -; j_call: TRBJ1-6; cdr3_length: 14; cdr3_aa: CASSLGQVNSPLHF; cdr3_nt: TGTGCCAGCAGTTTGGGACAGGTCAATTCACCCCTCCACTTT
v_call: TRBV9; d_call: TRBD2; clone_size: -; j_call: TRBJ2-1; cdr3_length: 17; cdr3_aa: CASSPRLAGGSYNEQFF; cdr3_nt: TGTGCCAGCAGCCCGAGACTAGCGGGGGGATCCTACAATGAGCAGTTCTTC
v_call: TRBV9; d_call: TRBD2; clone_size: -; j_call: TRBJ2-3; cdr3_length: 17; cdr3_aa: CASSEPLAGGRGDTQYF; cdr3_nt: TGTGCCAGCAGCGAGCCACTAGCGGGGGGACGGGGAGATACGCAGTATTTT
v_call: TRBV14; d_call: -; clone_size: -; j_call: TRBJ2-1; cdr3_length: 16; cdr3_aa: CASSQDLGAKSNEQFF; cdr3_nt: TGTGCCAGCAGCCAAGATCTGGGGGCAAAATCCAATGAGCAGTTCTTC